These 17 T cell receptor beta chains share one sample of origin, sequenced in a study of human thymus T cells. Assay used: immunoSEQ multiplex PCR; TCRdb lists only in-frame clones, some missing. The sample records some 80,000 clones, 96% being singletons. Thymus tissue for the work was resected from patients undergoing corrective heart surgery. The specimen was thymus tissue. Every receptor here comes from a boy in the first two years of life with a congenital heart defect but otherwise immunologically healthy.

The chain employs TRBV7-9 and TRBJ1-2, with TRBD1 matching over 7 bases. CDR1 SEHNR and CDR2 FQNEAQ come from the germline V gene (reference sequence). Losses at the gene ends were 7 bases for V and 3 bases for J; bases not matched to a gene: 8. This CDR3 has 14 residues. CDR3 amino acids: CASTLKQGDYGYTF. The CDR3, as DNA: TGTGCCAGCACCCTTAAGCAGGGGGACTATGGCTACACCTTC.

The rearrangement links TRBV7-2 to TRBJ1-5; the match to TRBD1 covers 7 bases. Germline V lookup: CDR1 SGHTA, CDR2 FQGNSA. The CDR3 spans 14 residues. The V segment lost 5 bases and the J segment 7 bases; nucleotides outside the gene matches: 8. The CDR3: CASSLHRGRQPQHF. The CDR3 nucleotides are TGTGCCAGCAGCCTACACAGGGGTCGCCAGCCCCAGCATTTT.

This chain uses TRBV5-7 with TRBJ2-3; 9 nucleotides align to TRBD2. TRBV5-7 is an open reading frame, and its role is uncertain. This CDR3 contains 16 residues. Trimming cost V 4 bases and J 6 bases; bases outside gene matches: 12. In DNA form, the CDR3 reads TGTGCCAGCAGCCACGGTCTAGCGGGGTCCGGCGATACGCAGTATTTT. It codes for CASSHGLAGSGDTQYF.

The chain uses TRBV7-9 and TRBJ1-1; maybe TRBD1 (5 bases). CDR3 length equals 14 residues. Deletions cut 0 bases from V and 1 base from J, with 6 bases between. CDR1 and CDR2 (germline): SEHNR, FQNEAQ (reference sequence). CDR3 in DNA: TGTGCCAGCAGCTTAGCCAGGGCGAACACTGAAGCTTTCTTT. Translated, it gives CASSLARANTEAFF.

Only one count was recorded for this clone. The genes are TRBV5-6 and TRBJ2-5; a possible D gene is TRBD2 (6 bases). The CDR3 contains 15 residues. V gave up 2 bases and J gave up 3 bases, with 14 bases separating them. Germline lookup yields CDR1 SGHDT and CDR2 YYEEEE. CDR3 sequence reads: CASSFLRGTEETQYF. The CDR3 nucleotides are TGTGCCAGCAGCTTCTTACGCGGGACCGAAGAGACCCAGTACTTC.

CDR3 residues: CASSLWPGSQETQYF. CDR3 in DNA: TGTGCCAGCAGCTTGTGGCCCGGGTCCCAAGAGACCCAGTACTTC. The chain uses TRBV5-6 and TRBJ2-5; D not certain. This CDR3 is 15 amino acids long. Germline lookup yields CDR1 SGHDT and CDR2 YYEEEE. Trimming took 1 base from V and 1 from J, leaving 11 bases between them.

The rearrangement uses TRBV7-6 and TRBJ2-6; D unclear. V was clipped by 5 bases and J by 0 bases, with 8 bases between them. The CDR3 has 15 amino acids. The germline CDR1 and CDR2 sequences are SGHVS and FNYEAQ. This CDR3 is CASSPPYSGANVLTF. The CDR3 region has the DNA TGTGCCAGCAGCCCCCCGTACTCTGGGGCCAACGTCCTGACTTTC.

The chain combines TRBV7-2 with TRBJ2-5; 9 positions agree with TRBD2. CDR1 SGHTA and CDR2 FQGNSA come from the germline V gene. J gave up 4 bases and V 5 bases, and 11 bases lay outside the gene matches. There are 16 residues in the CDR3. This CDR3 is CASSAVSGGRGETQYF. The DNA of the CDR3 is TGTGCCAGCAGCGCCGTTAGCGGGGGCCGGGGAGAGACCCAGTACTTC.

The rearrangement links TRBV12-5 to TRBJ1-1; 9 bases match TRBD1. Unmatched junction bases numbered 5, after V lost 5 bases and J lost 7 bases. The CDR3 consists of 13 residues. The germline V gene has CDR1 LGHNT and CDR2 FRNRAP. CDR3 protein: CASGGDRDFEAFF. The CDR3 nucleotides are TGTGCTAGTGGTGGGGACAGGGACTTTGAAGCTTTCTTT.

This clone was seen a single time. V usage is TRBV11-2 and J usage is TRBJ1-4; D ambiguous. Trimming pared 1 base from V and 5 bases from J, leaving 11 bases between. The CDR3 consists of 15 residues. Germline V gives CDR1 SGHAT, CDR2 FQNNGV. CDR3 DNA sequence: TGTGCCAGCAGCTTAGCCGGGTTGGGAAATGAAAAACTGTTTTTT. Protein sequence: CASSLAGLGNEKLFF.

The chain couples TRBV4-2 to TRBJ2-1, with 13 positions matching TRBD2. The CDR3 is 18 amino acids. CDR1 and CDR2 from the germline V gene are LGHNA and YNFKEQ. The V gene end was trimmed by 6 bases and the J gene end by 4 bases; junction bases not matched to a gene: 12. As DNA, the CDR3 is TGTGCCAGCAGTTGGACTAGCGGGAGATGGGGATTTTACAATGAGCAGTTCTTC. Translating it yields CASSWTSGRWGFYNEQFF.

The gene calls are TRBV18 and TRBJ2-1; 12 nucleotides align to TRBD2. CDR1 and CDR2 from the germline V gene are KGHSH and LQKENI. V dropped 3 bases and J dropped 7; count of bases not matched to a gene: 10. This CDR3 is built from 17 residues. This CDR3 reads CASSPLRLAGVGNEQFF. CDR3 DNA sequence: TGTGCCAGCTCACCCCTTAGACTAGCGGGAGTAGGAAATGAGCAGTTCTTC.

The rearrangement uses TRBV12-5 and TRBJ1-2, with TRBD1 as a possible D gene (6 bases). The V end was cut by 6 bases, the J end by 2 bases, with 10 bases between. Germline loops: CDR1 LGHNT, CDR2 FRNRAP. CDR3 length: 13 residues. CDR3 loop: CASGRGPNYGYTF. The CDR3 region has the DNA TGTGCTAGTGGCAGGGGTCCCAACTATGGCTACACCTTC.

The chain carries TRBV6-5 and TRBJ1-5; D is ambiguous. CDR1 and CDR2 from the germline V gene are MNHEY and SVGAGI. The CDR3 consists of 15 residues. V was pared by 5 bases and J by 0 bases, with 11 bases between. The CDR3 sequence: CASSSSPYSNQPQHF. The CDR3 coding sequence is TGTGCCAGCAGTAGTTCCCCTTATAGCAATCAGCCCCAGCATTTT.

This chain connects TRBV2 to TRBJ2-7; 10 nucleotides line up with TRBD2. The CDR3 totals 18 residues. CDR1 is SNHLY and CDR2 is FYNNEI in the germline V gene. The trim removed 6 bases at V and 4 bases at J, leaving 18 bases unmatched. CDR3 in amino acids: CASSARAPLAGASYEQYF. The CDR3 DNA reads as TGTGCCAGCAGCGCACGCGCCCCTCTAGCGGGAGCGTCATACGAGCAGTACTTC.

The CDR3 coding sequence is TGTGCCAGTAGTATTGGCCGGGAGAGGATCAATGAGCAGTTCTTC. It codes for CASSIGRERINEQFF. This chain links TRBV19 with TRBJ2-1, with D perhaps matching TRBD2 (6 bases). Germline-derived CDR1 and CDR2 are LNHDA and SQIVND (reference sequence). CDR3 length: 15 amino acids. V lost 3 bases, J lost 6 bases, and 15 bases lay in between.

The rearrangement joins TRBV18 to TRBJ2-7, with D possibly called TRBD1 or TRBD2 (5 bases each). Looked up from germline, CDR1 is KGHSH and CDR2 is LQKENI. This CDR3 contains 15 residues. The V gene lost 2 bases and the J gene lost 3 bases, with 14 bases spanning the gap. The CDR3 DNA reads TGTGCCAGCTCACCAACGGGGTGGGGGTTCTACGAGCAGTACTTC. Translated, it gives CASSPTGWGFYEQYF.